Following are 25 T cell receptor beta chains from one sample sequenced in a study of cytomegalovirus exposure and HLA in healthy donors. PCR was performed using 60 Vbeta and 13 Jbeta primers. Measured with immunoSEQ multiplex PCR; TCRdb has only the in-frame clones, and not every one. The sample shows about 57,000 clones, approximately 79% of them seen only once. The sample comprised PBMCs. All receptors come from a woman younger than 45 in good health and CMV-seronegative.

The gene calls are TRBV7-2 and TRBJ2-2; tentative D call: TRBD2 (6 bases). Trimming removed 5 bases from V and 4 bases from J, with 17 bases in between. Germline V gene data show CDR1 as SGHTA and CDR2 as FQGNSA. The CDR3 runs to 16 residues. CDR3 residues: CASSPSISGATGELFF. CDR3 DNA sequence: TGTGCCAGCAGCCCCTCTATTAGCGGAGCCACCGGGGAGCTGTTTTTT.

The J gene is TRBJ1-3, the V gene TRBV11-2, with D perhaps matching TRBD1 (6 bases). Trimming shortened V by 4 bases and J by 2 bases, and 12 bases separated the two germline ends. CDR3 size: 15 residues. The germline CDR1 and CDR2 sequences are SGHAT and FQNNGV. CDR3 amino acids: CASSSVQGAGNTIYF. The CDR3 coding sequence is TGTGCCAGCAGCTCAGTACAGGGTGCTGGAAACACCATATATTTT.

The chain has TRBV30 and TRBJ2-1; 11 nucleotides line up with TRBD2. Trimming took 7 bases from V and 7 from J; bases not matched to a gene: 12. CDR1 is GTSNPN and CDR2 is SVGIG in the germline V gene (reference sequence). CDR3 length: 15 residues. CDR3 DNA sequence: TGTGCCTTCCCGATTACTAGCGGGAGTGGGAATGAGCAGTTCTTC. As protein: CAFPITSGSGNEQFF.

The J gene is TRBJ2-1, the V gene TRBV30, with TRBD2 matching 8 bases. Germline loops: CDR1 GTSNPN, CDR2 SVGIG (reference sequence). Trimming took 2 bases from V and 7 from J; bases not matched to a gene: 7. CDR3 size: 14 residues. The chain's CDR3 is CAWSNPGGPNEQFF. CDR3 nucleotide sequence: TGTGCCTGGAGTAACCCGGGGGGGCCTAATGAGCAGTTCTTC.

This rearrangement joins TRBV6-6 to TRBJ1-1, with 7 bases aligning to TRBD1. This CDR3 has 14 residues. CDR1 and CDR2 from the germline V gene are MNHNY and SVGAGI (reference sequence). The V segment lost 4 bases and the J segment 5 bases; nucleotides outside the gene matches: 7. The CDR3 bases are TGTGCCAGCAGTTCAAATACAGGGGAGACTGAAGCTTTCTTT. Amino acids: CASSSNTGETEAFF.

CDR3 in amino acids: CASSFWGGALNSPLHF. CDR3 DNA: TGTGCCAGCAGTTTTTGGGGAGGTGCTCTGAATTCACCCCTCCACTTT. The chain uses TRBV28 and TRBJ1-6; no firm D call. Trimming took 3 bases from V and 7 from J, leaving 16 bases between them. The germline V gene has CDR1 MDHEN and CDR2 SYDVKM. This CDR3 is built from 16 residues.

The chain employs TRBV18 and TRBJ2-7, with 9 bases fitting TRBD1. This CDR3 region has 14 residues. The V gene end was trimmed by 0 bases and the J gene end by 6 bases; junction bases not matched to a gene: 3. The germline V gene has CDR1 KGHSH and CDR2 LQKENI. This CDR3 reads CASSPPDRGTEQYF. The CDR3 DNA reads TGTGCCAGCTCACCACCAGACAGGGGGACCGAGCAGTACTTC.

The chain combines TRBV4-1 with TRBJ1-4; unclear D gene. Germline CDR1 MGHRA, CDR2 YSYEKL. The CDR3 loop spans 14 amino acids. V lost 0 bases to trimming and J lost 1 base, with 3 bases between them. The CDR3: CASSQDRTNEKLFF. CDR3 nucleotide sequence: TGCGCCAGCAGCCAAGATCGAACTAATGAAAAACTGTTTTTT.

This clone was recorded once. The gene calls are TRBV7-9 and TRBJ2-7; 8 bases are a match to TRBD2. The CDR3 runs to 14 residues. After removal of 5 bases from V and 6 bases from J, the junction contained 9 bases not matched to a gene. Germline CDR1 and CDR2: SEHNR and FQNEAQ (reference sequence). CDR3 sequence (DNA): TGTGCCAGCAGCCGAGCGGGGGCGGTTGGCGAGCAGTACTTC. Encoded protein: CASSRAGAVGEQYF.

The table lists this clone with a few counts. V is TRBV29-1 and J is TRBJ2-3; 9 positions agree with TRBD2. The CDR3 runs 14 residues. V shed 5 bases and J 4 bases; nucleotides not matched to a gene: 7. CDR1 and CDR2 (germline): SQVTM, ANQGSEA. CDR3 protein: CSVLSGRGADTQYF. DNA for the CDR3: TGCAGCGTTCTTAGCGGGAGAGGGGCAGATACGCAGTATTTT.

About this clone: The germline gene is not matched at one end of the junction; a read error may be the cause. The chain uses TRBV27 and TRBJ2-2; unclear D gene. The germline gives CDR1 MNHEY, CDR2 SMNVEV (reference sequence). The CDR3 has 15 residues. CDR3 sequence (DNA): TGTGCCAGCAGTATATCAGCCGCGAACACCGGGGAGCTGTTTTTT. It codes for CASSISAANTGELFF.

This chain links TRBV11-3 with TRBJ1-1, with a possible D match to TRBD1 (6 bases). Germline V gene data show CDR1 as SGHNT and CDR2 as YENEEA. CDR3 size: 13 residues. Trimming removed 1 base from V and 6 bases from J, with 9 bases in between. The CDR3: CASSLGAGAEAFF. Written as DNA, the CDR3 is TGTGCCAGCAGCTTAGGAGCAGGGGCTGAAGCTTTCTTT.

CDR3 DNA sequence: TGTGCCAGCTCACCTTCTGGGACTGAGGAAAAACTGTTTTTT. Protein: CASSPSGTEEKLFF. This chain links TRBV18 with TRBJ1-4; D may be TRBD1 (5 bases). The CDR3 is made up of 14 amino acids. Trimming shortened V by 3 bases and J by 8 bases, and 13 bases separated the two germline ends. Per germline, CDR1 KGHSH and CDR2 LQKENI.

The chain carries TRBV7-9 and TRBJ1-2, with D tentatively TRBD1 (5 bases). Germline CDR1 is SEHNR and CDR2 is FQNEAQ (reference sequence). The V end lost 5 bases, the J end lost 8 bases, and 21 bases lay between the germline ends. The CDR3 runs 15 residues. The DNA for the CDR3 is TGTGCCAGCAGCGCTGCGATCGGGGGGGAAGGGGGCTACACCTTC. This codes for CASSAAIGGEGGYTF.

The rearrangement joins TRBV6-1 to TRBJ2-1; 10 nucleotides match TRBD2. Germline CDR1 reads MNHNS; CDR2 reads SASEGT. The V and J ends lost 4 bases and 4 bases, in that order; junction bases with no gene match: 7. This CDR3 is built from 16 residues. CDR3 in amino acids: CASSGPGLARYNEQFF. DNA for the CDR3: TGTGCCAGCAGTGGACCGGGACTAGCGAGATACAATGAGCAGTTCTTC.

The chain carries TRBV29-1 and TRBJ1-1; TRBD1 is a possible D gene (5 bases). Deletions cut 5 bases from V and 2 bases from J, with 15 bases between. The CDR3 contains 14 residues. Germline V gene lookup returns CDR1 SQVTM and CDR2 ANQGSEA. This CDR3 is CSVPRATDNTEAFF. As DNA, the CDR3 is TGCAGCGTTCCCAGGGCGACAGACAACACTGAAGCTTTCTTT.

The genes are TRBV27 and TRBJ1-4; 10 bases align to TRBD1. Germline CDR1 and CDR2: MNHEY and SMNVEV (reference sequence). The V and J ends lost 5 bases and 11 bases, in that order; junction bases with no gene match: 11. The CDR3 covers 15 residues. Written as DNA, the CDR3 is TGTGCCAGCAGTACCAGACAGGGGGCGTCGGGTAAACTGTTTTTT. Protein product: CASSTRQGASGKLFF.

Written as DNA, the CDR3 is TGTGCCAGCAGCCAAGAAGTCTACGAAAAACTGTTTTTT. It specifies CASSQEVYEKLFF. This sequence joins TRBV4-2 and TRBJ1-4; D gene ambiguous. The germline V and J ends were trimmed by 0 bases and 8 bases, with 7 bases remaining between them. This CDR3 spans 13 amino acids. CDR1 is LGHNA, CDR2 YNFKEQ, per germline.

V usage is TRBV19 and J usage is TRBJ2-7; possibly TRBD1 for D (5 bases). Trimming shortened V by 6 bases and J by 0 bases, and 21 bases separated the two germline ends. The germline V gene has CDR1 LNHDA and CDR2 SQIVND (reference sequence). The CDR3 is 17 amino acids. CDR3 sequence: CASSYRPVDTYSYEQYF. In DNA form, the CDR3 reads TGTGCCAGTAGCTACCGTCCGGTGGACACGTACTCCTACGAGCAGTACTTC.

The chain carries TRBV19 and TRBJ1-5; 9 nucleotides line up with TRBD1. The CDR3 has 15 amino acids. In germline, CDR1 is LNHDA, CDR2 SQIVND (reference sequence). V gave up 0 bases and J gave up 11 bases; unmatched junction bases: 8. The CDR3 is CASSIDERQGGTQHF. The CDR3 DNA is TGTGCCAGTAGTATAGATGAACGACAGGGGGGCACCCAGCATTTT.

This rearrangement joins TRBV30 to TRBJ1-1; D possibly corresponds to TRBD1 (5 bases). V lost 0 bases to trimming and J lost 1 base, with 15 bases between them. This CDR3 region has 16 residues. Germline V gives CDR1 GTSNPN, CDR2 SVGIG (reference sequence). As DNA, the CDR3 is TGTGCCTGGAGTGTACGGTCCCCCAGGGCGAACACTGAAGCTTTCTTT. Translating gives CAWSVRSPRANTEAFF.

This clone was observed a single time. The rearrangement links TRBV2 to TRBJ2-5, with 8 bases matching TRBD2. V lost 4 bases, J lost 5 bases, and 12 bases stayed unmatched. The CDR3 is made up of 16 amino acids. The V gene's germline CDR1 is SNHLY and CDR2 FYNNEI. CDR3 in amino acids: CASSVRGAGEGETQYF. In nucleotides, the CDR3 is TGTGCCAGCAGTGTCCGCGGAGCGGGGGAGGGGGAGACCCAGTACTTC.

V usage is TRBV6-5 and J usage is TRBJ2-5, with D hard to call. Germline assignment: CDR1 MNHEY and CDR2 SVGAGI. The CDR3 runs to 11 residues. V was trimmed by 5 bases and J by 2 bases, leaving 3 bases between them. CDR3 sequence: CASSPQETQYF. CDR3 DNA sequence: TGTGCCAGCAGTCCTCAAGAGACCCAGTACTTC.

The CDR3 DNA reads as TGTGCCAGCAGACCAGGAAGCCGTGGGCCCCAGCATTTT. This codes for CASRPGSRGPQHF. This rearrangement joins TRBV2 to TRBJ1-5, with no clear D. This CDR3 region has 13 residues. In germline, CDR1 is SNHLY, CDR2 FYNNEI. V was clipped by 6 bases and J by 9 bases, with 15 bases between them.

Notes on this clone: Distinct nucleotide sequences in the sample also encode this CDR3. This chain's CDR3 is CASGSGSYEQYV. CDR3 sequence (DNA): TGCGCCAGCGGTAGCGGATCCTACGAGCAGTACGTC. V is TRBV10-2 and J is TRBJ2-7; the D gene is possibly TRBD2 (6 bases). CDR3 length: 12 residues. V lost 8 bases and J lost 1, with 9 bases in between. CDR1 WSHSY and CDR2 SAAADI come from the germline V gene.